This TCR beta chain was recorded in a study of T-cell memory formation after mild COVID-19. On the study more broadly: Largely, TCR clusters stayed within a single donor.

Constant-segment primers and 5'RACE yielded cDNA libraries for TCR alpha and TCR beta, each carrying sample barcodes and UMIs. TCRdb passed the 5' RACE reads through MiXCR, listing each CDR3 protein once. The sample lists fewer than 250,000 distinct CDR3 sequences, about 10% seen once, with around 3.3% in the top ten. Whole-study findings and limits: Clones which contracted sat mainly in CM and EM if CD4+, and in EMRA if CD8+. Whereas later expanders leaned CD4+, clones contracting day 15 to 85 showed a balanced CD4/CD8 makeup.

V dropped 4 bases and J dropped 2 bases, with 10 bases sitting between them. The CDR3 has 14 residues. Germline V gene sequence: CDR1 SNHLY, CDR2 FYNNEI. To note about this clonotype: What it binds is not known.

This receptor was taken from a man aged 18-30 years who had mild COVID-19 (a few samples of this study predate the infection). Cell type and time point are not known. Sequencing was carried out using PBMCs or a T cell subset sorted from them (not recorded which). The chain is built from TRBV2 and TRBJ2-3, with TRBD1 as a possible D gene (6 bases). The CDR3 bases are TGTGCCAGCAGTGCAGGGGCATCCACAGATACGCAGTATTTT. This sequence encodes CASSAGASTDTQYF.